This is a list of T cell receptor beta chains from one sample in a study of OX40 agonist ivuxolimab in advanced cancers. Produced via immunoSEQ multiplex PCR; TCRdb's table is partial and in-frame only. The table lists about 96,000 clones, about nine tenths of them singletons. Specimen: CD4+ or CD8+ T cells sorted from blood, collected in a trial of the OX40 agonist ivuxolimab. Receptor source: an adult with an advanced solid tumor such as melanoma, head and neck, liver or kidney cancer. Each CDR3 is given with its conserved first and last residue. The order of the fields is CDR3 length, V gene, D gene, clone size, J gene, CDR3 DNA, CDR3 protein. The D gene is left open where the match is weak. The size entry is marked missing in some rows and otherwise reads once, few, many or a size class.

12	TRBV7-2	NA	NA	TRBJ2-7	TGTGCCAGCAGCCCCTTGAGCCCGATAACTTACTTC	CASSPLSPITYF
12	TRBV28	NA	NA	TRBJ1-6	TGTGCCAGCAGTTTTGTTGGTTCACCCCTCCACTTT	CASSFVGSPLHF
18	TRBV5-1	TRBD2	NA	TRBJ2-5	TGCGCCAGCAGCTTGGGAGGACTAGCGGGAGGGCCTACAAAGACCCAGTACTTC	CASSLGGLAGGPTKTQYF
15	TRBV11-2	TRBD2	once	TRBJ2-5	TGTGCCAGCAGCCCCCAGATAGCGGGAGTAGAGACCCAGTACTTC	CASSPQIAGVETQYF
14	TRBV27	NA	NA	TRBJ2-5	TGTGCCAGCAGTATCGGACAGATACAAGAGACCCAGTACTTC	CASSIGQIQETQYF
12	TRBV5-1	NA	NA	TRBJ1-1	TGCGCCAGCAGCTTAGGAACTTTGGAAGCTTTCTTT	CASSLGTLEAFF
14	TRBV7-2	TRBD1	NA	TRBJ2-7	TGTGCCAGCAGCCCCCAAGGGGGCTCGGTCGAGCAGTACTTC	CASSPQGGSVEQYF
16	TRBV6-1	NA	NA	TRBJ2-3	TGTGCCAGCAGTGAAGTGAGTGGGAGAGGCACAGATACGCAGTATTTT	CASSEVSGRGTDTQYF
15	TRBV7-7	TRBD2	NA	TRBJ2-5	TGTGCTAGCAGCTTGGGACTAGCGGGAGTGGAGACCCAGTACTTC	CASSLGLAGVETQYF
14	TRBV30	TRBD1	NA	TRBJ1-6	TGTGCCTGGCAGGTCGGGACAGGGGGCGGATTTGTCCACTTT	CAWQVGTGGGFVHF
14	TRBV7-9	NA	NA	TRBJ2-2	TGTGCCAGCAGCTTAGCTCTCGGGACCGGGGAGCTGTTTTTT	CASSLALGTGELFF
19	TRBV11-1	TRBD2	NA	TRBJ2-3	TGTGCCAGCAGCTTAACCCAGGAGGTCGGGACTAGGGATACAGATACGCAGTATTTT	CASSLTQEVGTRDTDTQYF
12	TRBV7-8	NA	NA	TRBJ2-7	TGTGCCAGCAGCTTAGAAGTCTACGAGCAGTACTTC	CASSLEVYEQYF
15	TRBV6-4	NA	few	TRBJ1-1	TGTGCCAGCAGTGGGAGGAGAGAGCTGAACACTGAAGCTTTCTTT	CASSGRRELNTEAFF
15	TRBV30	TRBD2	NA	TRBJ2-1	TGTGCCTGGAGTTGGACTAGCGGCTCCTACAATGAGCAGTTCTTC	CAWSWTSGSYNEQFF
16	TRBV4-1	TRBD1	NA	TRBJ1-4	TGCGCCAGCAGCCAGCGGCAGGGGGCGTTGGGTGAAAAACTGTTTTTT	CASSQRQGALGEKLFF
15	TRBV19	TRBD1	NA	TRBJ2-2	TGTGCCAGTAGAACCGGGACAGGGGGCACCGGGGAGCTGTTTTTT	CASRTGTGGTGELFF
14	TRBV28	NA	NA	TRBJ2-7	TGTGCCAGCAGTTTGGGGGTGGTGGGCTACGAGCAGTACTTC	CASSLGVVGYEQYF
12	TRBV29-1	NA	NA	TRBJ1-2	TGCAGCGTTGATTCCGACAGCTATGGCTACACCTTC	CSVDSDSYGYTF
13	TRBV5-1	NA	NA	TRBJ1-1	TGCGCCAGCAGCTTTGGGGGGGTGAATGAAGCTTTCTTT	CASSFGGVNEAFF
15	TRBV5-1	NA	NA	TRBJ1-5	TGCGCCAGCAGCTTGGGCAGTAATAGCAATCAGCCCCAGCATTTT	CASSLGSNSNQPQHF
18	TRBV30	NA	NA	TRBJ1-5	TGTGCCTGGAGTTCTATCCTCGTGGGTGGAGGGAGCAATCAGCCCCAGCATTTT	CAWSSILVGGGSNQPQHF
16	TRBV7-8	NA	NA	TRBJ1-2	TGTGCCAGCAGCCAACTCAGCTCGGGGGGCTACTATGGCTACACCTTC	CASSQLSSGGYYGYTF
14	TRBV29-1	TRBD1	NA	TRBJ2-7	TGCAGCGTCGTGGACAGGGGGCTCTCCTACGAGCAGTACTTC	CSVVDRGLSYEQYF
14	TRBV7-1	TRBD2	NA	TRBJ2-7	TGTGCCAGCAGATTAGCGGGAAGGTCCTACGAGCAGTACTTC	CASRLAGRSYEQYF
15	TRBV15	NA	NA	TRBJ1-5	TGTGCCACCAGCAGAGATGGGGGAACGCAACAGCCCCAGCATTTT	CATSRDGGTQQPQHF
14	TRBV9	NA	NA	TRBJ2-1	TGTGCCAGCAGCCCCCCAGGCAGGGCGGGTGAGCAGTTCTTC	CASSPPGRAGEQFF
13	TRBV7-9	NA	few	TRBJ2-1	TGTGCCAGCAGCTTTTGGGGCCGGAATGAGCAGTTCTTC	CASSFWGRNEQFF
14	TRBV19	NA	NA	TRBJ2-7	TGTGCCAGTAGTATAAATCTTAGAGCCCACGAGCAGTACTTC	CASSINLRAHEQYF
16	TRBV7-8	TRBD2	NA	TRBJ2-7	TGTGCCAGCAGCTTAGTGGCGGGAGGGCCCTCCAGTGAGCAGTACTTC	CASSLVAGGPSSEQYF
16	TRBV5-8	TRBD2	NA	TRBJ2-2	TGTGCCAGCAGCTTGAGGCTAGCGGCTAACACCGGGGAGCTGTTTTTT	CASSLRLAANTGELFF